Presented here are 18 T cell receptor beta chains from one specimen sequenced in a study of T cell repertoires in cytomegalovirus infection. Their target antigens are unknown. TCRdb fed the reads into MiXCR, producing one record per CDR3 protein. The table has roughly 46,000 distinct CDR3 sequences, 20% seen once. Material: PBMCs, sequenced either directly or after in vitro stimulation (not recorded which). The receptors here all came from a human donor in good health (CMV status not recorded). Some clones in this sample may be carry-over from other donors' samples.

This sequence joins TRBV12-3 or TRBV12-4 and TRBJ1-6; D might be TRBD1 (5 bases). CDR3 size: 15 residues. Trimming took 5 bases from V and 6 from J, leaving 14 bases between them. The CDR3 DNA reads as TGTGCCAGCAGTATATGGGACGTCGGTAATTCACCCCTCCACTTT. Protein sequence: CASSIWDVGNSPLHF.

Of note for this clonotype: An end of the junction differs from the germline gene, which may be a read error. The chain recombines TRBV29-1 with TRBJ2-1, with 13 nucleotides matching TRBD2. Germline-derived CDR1 and CDR2 are SQVTM and ANQGSEA. The CDR3 is 16 amino acids. CDR3 in DNA: TGCAGCGTCGAAGGGACTAGCGGGGAATCCTACAATGAGCAGTTCTTC. This translates into CSVEGTSGESYNEQFF.

This clonotype was seen a few times. The chain joins TRBV27 to TRBJ2-7, with D possibly being TRBD2 (6 bases). V was cut by 3 bases and J by 7 bases, with 19 bases left in between. Germline values: CDR1 MNHEY, CDR2 SMNVEV (reference sequence). The CDR3 runs to 15 residues. CDR3 bases: TGTGCCAGCAGTTTCGCGGGGAGTCGGGCTTGGGAGCAGTACTTC. Translation: CASSFAGSRAWEQYF.

This clonotype occurred many times. The CDR3 DNA reads as TGTGCCAGCCGGAGGGACAGGGGGCAAGAGCAGTACTTC. Translated, it gives CASRRDRGQEQYF. The rearrangement joins TRBV7-2 to TRBJ2-7; 12 nucleotides align to TRBD1. Germline V gene data show CDR1 as SGHTA and CDR2 as FQGNSA. This CDR3 contains 13 residues. The V segment lost 8 bases and the J segment 7 bases; nucleotides outside the gene matches: 6.

The V call is TRBV4-1, the J call TRBJ1-1, with a tentative D call TRBD1 (5 bases). Trimming cost V 3 bases and J 0 bases, with 11 bases left between them. Germline CDR1 reads MGHRA; CDR2 reads YSYEKL. The CDR3 sequence is 15 residues long. The CDR3 DNA follows: TGCGCCAGCAGCCAGGAACAGGCCGTGAACACTGAAGCTTTCTTT. As protein: CASSQEQAVNTEAFF.

This clonotype was found a few times. J is TRBJ2-5 and V is TRBV4-1, with TRBD1 as a possible D gene (6 bases). There are 14 residues in the CDR3. Trimming removed 2 bases at V and 3 bases at J, with 10 bases between. Per the germline V gene, CDR1 is MGHRA and CDR2 is YSYEKL. CDR3 bases: TGCGCCAGCAGCCAACCCCACAGGGAAGAGACCCAGTACTTC. Translated: CASSQPHREETQYF.

A few counts support this clonotype. The chain couples TRBV7-8 to TRBJ2-7, with unresolved D. In germline, CDR1 is SGHVS, CDR2 FQNEAQ. CDR3 size: 14 residues. Trimming cost V 5 bases and J 2 bases, with 13 bases left between them. CDR3 DNA: TGTGCCAGCAGCCCGACCATCACCCCCTACGAGCAGTACTTC. It translates to CASSPTITPYEQYF.

Ten or more counts support this clonotype. The gene calls are TRBV7-8 and TRBJ2-7; TRBD2 might be the D (7 bases). The length of the CDR3 is 15 residues. The germline V gene encodes CDR1 SGHVS and CDR2 FQNEAQ. The V end lost 2 bases, the J end lost 5 bases, and 16 bases lay between the germline ends. The CDR3 nucleotides read TGTGCCAGCAGCTTAAATGCGGGGGCTCGGCACGAGCAGTACTTC. Translated, it gives CASSLNAGARHEQYF. The full variable domain, in which reference TRBV7-8 and TRBJ2-7 provide the parts outside the CDR3, is GAGVSQSPRYKVAKRGQDVALRCDPISGHVSLFWYQQALGQGPEFLTYFQNEAQLDKSGLPSDRFFAERPEGSVSTLKIQRTQQEDSAVYLCASSLNAGARHEQYFGPGTRLTVT.

This clonotype has a handful of counts. The V gene is TRBV7-2, the J gene TRBJ2-7, with a weak D call TRBD1 (5 bases). Germline V gene sequence: CDR1 SGHTA, CDR2 FQGNSA. CDR3 length: 14 residues. V was shortened by 3 bases and J by 3 bases, with 12 bases between the two germline ends. This CDR3 reads CASSFKGPYYEQYF. CDR3 in DNA: TGTGCCAGCAGCTTCAAGGGGCCGTACTACGAGCAGTACTTC.

This sequence joins TRBV4-1 and TRBJ2-1; TRBD1 matches 10 bases. Germline CDR1 MGHRA, CDR2 YSYEKL. The CDR3 sequence is 15 residues long. The trim removed 1 base at V and 7 bases at J, leaving 4 bases unmatched. CDR3 nucleotides: TGCGCCAGCAGCCAAGTGGAGGGACAGGGGAATGAGCAGTTCTTC. This sequence encodes CASSQVEGQGNEQFF.

This clonotype has just a few counts. V and J are TRBV2 and TRBJ2-1, with D possibly called TRBD1 or TRBD2 (6 bases each). CDR3 length: 15 amino acids. V dropped 8 bases and J dropped 3 bases, with 17 bases sitting between them. Germline CDR1 is SNHLY and CDR2 is FYNNEI. In DNA form, the CDR3 reads TGTGCCAGCCCCGGAGGGGGAGAACACTACAATGAGCAGTTCTTC. Residues: CASPGGGEHYNEQFF.

This clonotype was counted ten times or more. This chain connects TRBV4-1 to TRBJ1-5; tentative D call: TRBD1 (6 bases). Germline V lookup: CDR1 MGHRA, CDR2 YSYEKL. Deletions cut 2 bases from V and 0 bases from J, with 14 bases between. The CDR3 length is 17 residues. The CDR3 loop is CASSQLGQKGSNQPQHF. As DNA, the CDR3 is TGCGCCAGCAGCCAATTAGGACAGAAGGGTAGCAATCAGCCCCAGCATTTT.

The table lists this clonotype with many counts. This chain uses TRBV12-3 or TRBV12-4 with TRBJ1-2, with D maybe TRBD1 (5 bases). The ends were cut back, 5 bases at V and 4 bases at J, with 20 bases in the middle. This CDR3 has 16 residues. The CDR3 region is CASSLGFRGAAYGYTF. The CDR3 nucleotides read TGTGCCAGCAGTCTGGGGTTTAGGGGCGCAGCCTATGGCTACACCTTC.

The genes are TRBV7-6 and TRBJ2-3; TRBD1 might be the D (6 bases). Germline-derived CDR1 and CDR2 are SGHVS and FNYEAQ. The CDR3 covers 16 residues. Trimming pared 5 bases from V and 3 bases from J, leaving 18 bases between. The DNA for the CDR3 is TGTGCCAGCAGCCCTCTCCAGGGGCGCCGTACAGATACGCAGTATTTT. Protein product: CASSPLQGRRTDTQYF.

This chain connects TRBV7-2 to TRBJ2-4, with a weak D call TRBD2 (5 bases). The CDR3 loop spans 14 amino acids. Trimming stripped 1 base from V and 5 bases from J, with 9 bases between. The germline V gene encodes CDR1 SGHTA and CDR2 FQGNSA. The CDR3: CASSLERLQNIQYF. The CDR3, as DNA: TGTGCCAGCAGCTTAGAAAGACTACAAAACATTCAGTACTTC.

This chain joins TRBV25-1 and TRBJ2-5, with 9 bases lining up with TRBD2. Trimming took 1 base from V and 3 from J; bases not matched to a gene: 0. This CDR3 has 14 amino acids. The germline gives CDR1 MGHDK, CDR2 SYGVNS. Here the CDR3 DNA reads TGTGCCAGCAGTGAATTAGCGGGAGAAGAGACCCAGTACTTC. Translated, it gives CASSELAGEETQYF.

This clonotype turned up a few times. V is TRBV12-3 or TRBV12-4 and J is TRBJ2-3; D is unclear. The V end was cut by 5 bases, the J end by 6 bases, with 6 bases between. CDR3 length: 11 residues. The CDR3 bases are TGTGCCAGCAGTCCCCGGGATACGCAGTATTTT. Its protein is CASSPRDTQYF.

This clonotype was detected only a few times. This sequence joins TRBV5-4 and TRBJ2-7, with TRBD2 matching 8 bases. V lost 3 bases, J lost 2 bases, and 7 bases stayed unmatched. This CDR3 spans 15 amino acids. CDR1 is SGHNT, CDR2 YYREEE, per germline (reference sequence). As DNA, the CDR3 is TGTGCCAGCAGCTCACGGGCTAGCGGGCCCTACGAGCAGTACTTC. Amino acids: CASSSRASGPYEQYF.